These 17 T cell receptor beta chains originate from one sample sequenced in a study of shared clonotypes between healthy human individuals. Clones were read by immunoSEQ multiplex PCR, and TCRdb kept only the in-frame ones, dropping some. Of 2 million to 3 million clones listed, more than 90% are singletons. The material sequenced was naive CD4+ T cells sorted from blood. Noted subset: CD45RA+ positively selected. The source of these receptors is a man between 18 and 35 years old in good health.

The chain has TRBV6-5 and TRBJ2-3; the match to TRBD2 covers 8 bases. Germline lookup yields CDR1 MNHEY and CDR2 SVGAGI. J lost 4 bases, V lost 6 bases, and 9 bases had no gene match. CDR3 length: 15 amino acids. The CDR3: CASRPSGLGSDTQYF. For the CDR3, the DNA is TGTGCCAGCAGACCCTCGGGACTAGGCTCAGATACGCAGTATTTT.

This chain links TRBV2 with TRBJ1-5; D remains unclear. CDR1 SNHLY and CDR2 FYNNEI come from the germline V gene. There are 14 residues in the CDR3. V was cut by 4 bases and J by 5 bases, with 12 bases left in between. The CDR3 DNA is TGTGCCAGCAGTGGGACGGGAGATTATCAGCCCCAGCATTTT. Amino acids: CASSGTGDYQPQHF.

CDR3 in amino acids: CASSLQGAEQYF. CDR3 sequence (DNA): TGTGCCAGTAGTTTACAGGGGGCCGAGCAGTACTTC. The genes are TRBV19 and TRBJ2-7, with 9 bases fitting TRBD1. V shed 5 bases, J shed 6 bases, and the junction held 2 bases outside the gene matches. CDR1 and CDR2 (germline): LNHDA, SQIVND (reference sequence). The CDR3 runs 12 residues.

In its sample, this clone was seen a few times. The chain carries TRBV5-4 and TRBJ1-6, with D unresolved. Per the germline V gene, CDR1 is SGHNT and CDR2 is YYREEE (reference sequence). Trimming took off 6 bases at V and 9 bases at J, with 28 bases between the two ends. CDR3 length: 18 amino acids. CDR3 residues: CASTIGVFAAGSGSPLHF. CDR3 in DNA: TGTGCCAGCACCATAGGAGTGTTCGCGGCAGGCTCTGGTTCACCCCTCCACTTT. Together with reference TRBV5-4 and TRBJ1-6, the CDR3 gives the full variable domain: ETGVTQSPTHLIKTRGQQVTLRCSSQSGHNTVSWYQQALGQGPQFIFQYYREEENGRGNFPPRFSGLQFPNYSSELNVNALELDDSALYLCASTIGVFAAGSGSPLHFGNGTRLTVT.

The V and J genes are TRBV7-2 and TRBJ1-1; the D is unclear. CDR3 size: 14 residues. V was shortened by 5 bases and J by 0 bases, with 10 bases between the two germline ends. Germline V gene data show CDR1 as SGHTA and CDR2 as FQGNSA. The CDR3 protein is CASSRYDLNTEAFF. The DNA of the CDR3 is TGTGCCAGCAGCCGCTACGACCTGAACACTGAAGCTTTCTTT.

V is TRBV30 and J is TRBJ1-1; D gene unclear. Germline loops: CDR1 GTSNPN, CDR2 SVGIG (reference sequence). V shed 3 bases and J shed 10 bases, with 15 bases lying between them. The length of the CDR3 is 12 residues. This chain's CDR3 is CAWRGQDLRAFF. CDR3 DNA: TGTGCCTGGAGAGGTCAGGACTTGAGAGCTTTCTTT.

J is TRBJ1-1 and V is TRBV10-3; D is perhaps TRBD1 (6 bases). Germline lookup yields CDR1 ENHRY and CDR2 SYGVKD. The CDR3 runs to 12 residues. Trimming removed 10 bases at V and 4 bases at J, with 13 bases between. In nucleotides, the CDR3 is TGTGCCACCGGACAGTCGACCACTGAAGCTTTCTTT. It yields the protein CATGQSTTEAFF.

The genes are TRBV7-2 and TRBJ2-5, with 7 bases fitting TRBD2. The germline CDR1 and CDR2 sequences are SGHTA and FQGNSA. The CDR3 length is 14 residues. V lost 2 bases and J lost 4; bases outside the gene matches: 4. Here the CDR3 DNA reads TGTGCCAGCAGCTTACCAGCGGGGTTAGAGACCCAGTACTTC. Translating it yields CASSLPAGLETQYF. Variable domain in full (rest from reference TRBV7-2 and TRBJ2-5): GAGVSQSPSNKVTEKGKDVELRCDPISGHTALYWYRQSLGQGLEFLIYFQGNSAPDKSGLPSDRFSAERTGGSVSTLTIQRTQQEDSAVYLCASSLPAGLETQYFGPGTRLLVL.

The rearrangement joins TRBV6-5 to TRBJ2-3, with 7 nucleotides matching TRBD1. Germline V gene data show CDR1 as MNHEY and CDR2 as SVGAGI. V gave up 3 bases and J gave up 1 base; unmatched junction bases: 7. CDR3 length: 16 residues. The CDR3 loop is CASSYGYGTGTDTQYF. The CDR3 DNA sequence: TGTGCCAGCAGTTATGGGTATGGGACAGGCACAGATACGCAGTATTTT.

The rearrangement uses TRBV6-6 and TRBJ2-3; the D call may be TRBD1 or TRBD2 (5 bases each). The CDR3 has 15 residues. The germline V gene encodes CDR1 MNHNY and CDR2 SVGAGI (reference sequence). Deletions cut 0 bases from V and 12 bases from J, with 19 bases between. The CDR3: CASSYSYLGETDQYF. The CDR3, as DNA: TGTGCCAGCAGTTACTCTTACCTAGGGGAGACAGATCAGTATTTT.

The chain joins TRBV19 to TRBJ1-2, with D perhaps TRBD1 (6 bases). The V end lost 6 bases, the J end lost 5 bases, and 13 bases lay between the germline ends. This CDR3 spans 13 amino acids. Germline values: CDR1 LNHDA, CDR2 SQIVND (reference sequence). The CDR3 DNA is TGTGCCAGTAGAACAGGGTTAGCTTATGGCTACACCTTC. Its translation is CASRTGLAYGYTF. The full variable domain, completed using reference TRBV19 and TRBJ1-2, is DGGITQSPKYLFRKEGQNVTLSCEQNLNHDAMYWYRQDPGQGLRLIYYSQIVNDFQKGDIAEGYSVSREKKESFPLTVTSAQKNPTAFYLCASRTGLAYGYTFGSGTRLTVV.

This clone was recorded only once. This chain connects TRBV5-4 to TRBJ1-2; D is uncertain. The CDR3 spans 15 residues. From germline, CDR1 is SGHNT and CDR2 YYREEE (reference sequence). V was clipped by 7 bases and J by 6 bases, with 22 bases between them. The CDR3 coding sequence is TGTGCCAGCTTACTTTACTTGGGCGCGGACGATGGCTACACCTTC. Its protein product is CASLLYLGADDGYTF.

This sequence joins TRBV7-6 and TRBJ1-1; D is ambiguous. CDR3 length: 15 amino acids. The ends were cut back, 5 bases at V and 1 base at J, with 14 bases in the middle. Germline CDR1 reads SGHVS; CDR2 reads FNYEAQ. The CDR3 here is CASSRSGAKNTEAFF. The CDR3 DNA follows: TGTGCCAGCAGCCGATCCGGTGCGAAGAACACTGAAGCTTTCTTT. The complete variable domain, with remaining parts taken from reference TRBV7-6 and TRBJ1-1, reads GAGVSQSPRYKVTKRGQDVALRCDPISGHVSLYWYRQALGQGPEFLTYFNYEAQQDKSGLPNDRFSAERPEGSISTLTIQRTEQRDSAMYRCASSRSGAKNTEAFFGQGTRLTVV.

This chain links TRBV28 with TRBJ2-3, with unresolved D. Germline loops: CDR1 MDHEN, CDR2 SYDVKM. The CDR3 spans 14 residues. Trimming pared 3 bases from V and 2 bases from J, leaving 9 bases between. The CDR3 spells CASSFLTSTDTQYF. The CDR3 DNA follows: TGTGCCAGCAGTTTCTTAACTTCCACAGATACGCAGTATTTT.

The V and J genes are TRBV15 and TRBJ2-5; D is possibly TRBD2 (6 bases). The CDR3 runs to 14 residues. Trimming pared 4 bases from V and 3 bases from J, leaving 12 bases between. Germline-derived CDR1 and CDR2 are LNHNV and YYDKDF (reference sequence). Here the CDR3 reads CATSKGTGEETQYF. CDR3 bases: TGTGCCACCAGCAAGGGGACGGGAGAAGAGACCCAGTACTTC.

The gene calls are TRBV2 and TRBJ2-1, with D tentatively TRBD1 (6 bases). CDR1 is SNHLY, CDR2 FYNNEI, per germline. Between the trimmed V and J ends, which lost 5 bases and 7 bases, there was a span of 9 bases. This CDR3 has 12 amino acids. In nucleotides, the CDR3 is TGTGCCAGCAGTCAAGACAGGAATGAGCAGTTCTTC. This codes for CASSQDRNEQFF.

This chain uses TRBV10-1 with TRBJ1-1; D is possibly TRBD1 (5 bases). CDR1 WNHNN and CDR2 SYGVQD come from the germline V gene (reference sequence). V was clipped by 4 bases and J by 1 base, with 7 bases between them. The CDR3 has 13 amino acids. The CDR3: CASSGGRNTEAFF. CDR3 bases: TGCGCCAGCAGTGGGGGGAGGAACACTGAAGCTTTCTTT.